The clone carrying this T cell receptor beta chain was seen only a few times. Trimming removed 3 bases at V and 4 bases at J, with 9 bases between. The CDR3 extends over 13 amino acids. Authors' methods: Using the CDR3 differences seen across clinicopathological groups, the authors built a distant-metastasis classifier for papillary thyroid cancer, which was meant to discriminate distant-metastatic patients. From the PCR reads, TCRdb re-called clones with MiXCR. Here the V and J calls rest on TCRdb's processing, not on the authors' analysis. Among 15,000 to 17,000 clones listed, 3% to 4% were seen once. Before thyroid surgery, none of the patients had received any treatment. This sample was included in a study of metastatic and nonmetastatic thyroid tumors.

V usage is TRBV12-3 or TRBV12-4 and J usage is TRBJ1-1, with a possible D match to TRBD1 (5 bases). This receptor was identified in a female donor with papillary thyroid cancer or a benign thyroid nodule (not recorded which). Some clones in this sample may be carry-over from other donors' samples. Sequencing was done on a sample of tumor tissue. The CDR3 here is CASSLSQATEAFF. The DNA for the CDR3 is TGTGCCAGCAGTTTGTCACAGGCCACTGAAGCTTTCTTT.